This TCR beta chain was captured in a study of post-analysis software for immune sequencing data (dated by TCRdb to about 2015). Looking at the study overall: Disease courses on record covered relapsing-remitting, secondary progressive and progressive-relapsing multiple sclerosis, though some patients had no subtype annotation. Patient repertoires were compared against some twelve previously published healthy control repertoires from donors aged 6 to 25 years. A subset of samples was prepared in parallel using single-end sample barcoding, then pooled and co-amplified after Illumina adapter ligation.

V is clipped by 5 bases and J by 4 bases, and the sequence between their germline boundaries is 14 bases long. From the cysteine up to the phenylalanine, the CDR3 has a length of 14 residues. The sequence is cut down to CDR3 DNA, 42 bases in frame from base 1. CDR1 and CDR2 (MNHEY, SMNVEV) derive from the germline V gene (reference sequence). The table lists this clonotype with a few counts. Its cognate antigen has yet to be identified. It has no much larger one-base neighbor in the sample; base qualities were not kept. The label giving this sample's time point can be read as: second blood draw from one MS patient after hematopoietic stem cell transplantation. To demonstrate the VDJtools post-analysis software, TCR beta repertoires were profiled from the peripheral blood of about a dozen young patients with multiple sclerosis. The multiple sclerosis patients were children and adolescents ranging in age from about 6 to 17 years.

The method behind the library was PCR. TCRdb names Illumina HiSeq 2500 as the instrument used. To reduce PCR and sequencing biases, unique molecular identifiers were built into the TCR beta cDNA libraries. Some 500,000 cDNA molecules were obtained per 1 to 10 million input T cells, so each molecule approximated one T cell. The patient libraries were prepared and sequenced using the same protocol as the earlier healthy control dataset. Within a given batch, samples were prepared together, multiplexed and sequenced on the same HiSeq lane. Per the original workflow: MIGEC was used to process the raw barcoded reads, and molecular identifier groups with only a single read were discarded before consensus assembly and CDR3 extraction. Clonotype tables were post-analysed with VDJtools, normalizing diversity by down-sampling all datasets to the smallest sample size. In repertoire overlap clustering, CDR3 amino acid sequences, but not nucleotide sequences, were matched to correct batch-related cross-sample contamination. In TCRdb, the public reads were trimmed at Q25 with fastp and aligned with MiXCR, with productive beta chains retained. Rows with one shared CDR3 protein collapse into an entry with the most common genes and DNA. TCRdb, rather than the study authors, made the V and J calls. In all, the sample holds 150,000 to 200,000 distinct CDR3 sequences, and about 36% of those were seen once. The top ten hold 28% of the sample.

Study-wide findings and limitations: Direct clustering with F measure revealed strong co-clustering of samples prepared in the same batch, which led to a batch-effect correction. Significantly lower normalized Chao1 diversity was found in multiple sclerosis patients than in controls, suggesting substantial peripheral T-cell clonal expansion. The multiple sclerosis patient group was slightly younger than the control group. Four to six TRBV segments, including TRBV5-6, TRBV5-1 and TRBV20-1, were significantly more frequent in patients than controls.

The V and J segments used are TRBV27 and TRBJ1-2; a tentative D call is TRBD1 (5 bases match). The receptor comes from a girl aged 5-17 years with multiple sclerosis. Donor details come from another sample of the same person, matched by shared clones. The sequencing used blood, collected after autologous hematopoietic stem cell transplantation. The bases read TGTGCCAGCAGTCCTCAGGGTCTTGCCTATGGCTACACCTTC. Its protein product is CASSPQGLAYGYTF.